The entry that follows covers one TCR beta chain sequence. The target antigen is unknown. This specimen comes from a study of Tregs in tolerant kidney transplant recipients. Overall study results and limits: This study did not directly address biological reproducibility. The most relevant donor-specific Treg TCRbeta repertoire apparently came from expansion with activated donor B cells.

This CDR3 comprises 12 residues. Germline-derived CDR1 and CDR2 are SGHRS and YFSETQ. V lost 2 bases and J lost 9, with 9 bases in between. TCRdb's table, derived via immunoSEQ multiplex PCR, lists solely in-frame clones and lacks some. The data show 55,000 to 80,000 clones, approximately 98% seen once. An overnight rest at 37°C with about 200 IU/ml IL-2 preceded regulatory T cell sorting from thawed PBMCs. The TCR was taken from a human donor who received a combined kidney and bone marrow transplant. V gene TRBV5-1 combines with J gene TRBJ2-1; D is uncertain. This specimen consisted of Tregs from blood, obtained before the transplant. The CDR3 loop reads CASSLVASEQFF. The CDR3 bases are TGCGCCAGCAGCTTAGTAGCTTCTGAGCAGTTCTTC.